One sample yielded the 20 T cell receptor beta chains listed below, sequenced in a study of PD-1 blockade in classical Hodgkin lymphoma. Patients all relapsed after autologous stem cell transplantation, and there was variation in brentuximab vedotin exposure. Clones were read by immunoSEQ multiplex PCR, and TCRdb kept only the in-frame ones, dropping some. This table holds around 45,000 clones, around 72% found once. This sample comprised peripheral blood mononuclear cells (PBMCs), obtained before the second cycle of nivolumab. Every receptor here comes from a human donor with classical Hodgkin lymphoma.

V and J are TRBV5-6 and TRBJ1-1; TRBD1 is a possible D gene (5 bases). V was pared by 3 bases and J by 12 bases, with 18 bases between. Germline V gives CDR1 SGHDT, CDR2 YYEEEE. This CDR3 is built from 13 residues. This chain's CDR3 is CASSSVGAATPFF. The CDR3 DNA is TGTGCCAGCAGCTCGGTCGGGGCAGCAACGCCTTTCTTT.

CDR3 in amino acids: CAWSKGTGNQPQHF. The CDR3 bases are TGTGCCTGGAGTAAAGGCACCGGTAATCAGCCCCAGCATTTT. This chain uses TRBV30 with TRBJ1-5; D not certain. The CDR3 spans 14 residues. V was shortened by 2 bases and J by 4 bases, with 12 bases between the two germline ends. Per germline, CDR1 GTSNPN and CDR2 SVGIG (reference sequence).

This clone occurred once. Here the CDR3 DNA reads TGTGCCAGCAGCGGAGCCGATAACTATGGCTACACCTTC. Its protein product is CASSGADNYGYTF. The V call is TRBV9, the J call TRBJ1-2, with D hard to call. The CDR3 spans 13 residues. Germline V gene data show CDR1 as SGDLS and CDR2 as YYNGEE. With 3 bases removed from V and 1 base from J, the gap between germline ends came to 7 bases.

The V call is TRBV11-3, the J call TRBJ1-1; D unclear. The CDR3 is 13 residues long. V dropped 3 bases and J dropped 6 bases, with 11 bases sitting between them. Germline-derived CDR1 and CDR2 are SGHNT and YENEEA. This chain's CDR3 is CASSFGERSEAFF. The CDR3 DNA is TGTGCCAGCAGCTTCGGTGAGAGATCTGAAGCTTTCTTT.

The J gene is TRBJ1-2, the V gene TRBV6-1, with D unclear. This CDR3 has 13 amino acids. Germline loops: CDR1 MNHNS, CDR2 SASEGT. V lost 2 bases to trimming and J lost 2 bases, with 6 bases between them. In DNA, the CDR3 is TGTGCCAGCAGTGAATTAGAGAACTATGGCTACACCTTC. Its protein is CASSELENYGYTF.

CDR3 coding DNA: TGTGCCAGCAGTTTCACTAACGAACTGGGAGCTTTCTTT. This translates into CASSFTNELGAFF. The chain is built from TRBV27 and TRBJ1-1; no clear D. The germline V and J ends were trimmed by 3 bases and 10 bases, with 15 bases remaining between them. The germline V gene has CDR1 MNHEY and CDR2 SMNVEV (reference sequence). The CDR3 runs 13 residues.

In DNA, the CDR3 is TGTGCCAGCAGGGTTCTGGGGTCGGGGGATCAGCCCCAGCATTTT. Protein sequence: CASRVLGSGDQPQHF. This rearrangement joins TRBV6-5 to TRBJ1-5; maybe TRBD1 (5 bases). The germline gives CDR1 MNHEY, CDR2 SVGAGI. Trimming took 6 bases from V and 5 from J, leaving 17 bases between them. CDR3 length equals 15 residues.

The J gene is TRBJ2-1, the V gene TRBV7-9, with D tentatively TRBD1 (6 bases). This CDR3 spans 12 amino acids. Trimming removed 4 bases from V and 10 bases from J, with 11 bases in between. Germline V CDR1 and CDR2: SEHNR, FQNEAQ (reference sequence). The CDR3 nucleotides are TGTGCCAGCAGCTCCATCGACAGGGAGCAGTTCTTC. Translation: CASSSIDREQFF.

This clone was observed once. The rearrangement uses TRBV4-3 and TRBJ2-5; D is perhaps TRBD1 or TRBD2 (6 bases each). In germline, CDR1 is LGHNA, CDR2 YSLEER. The CDR3 loop spans 15 amino acids. The V gene lost 4 bases and the J gene lost 5 bases, with 17 bases spanning the gap. CDR3 DNA sequence: TGCGCCAGCAGCCCCCCCGGTCGGGGGCGGGAGACCCAGTACTTC. Protein sequence: CASSPPGRGRETQYF.

This clone was found a few times. The rearrangement joins TRBV9 to TRBJ1-3; no clear D. Germline CDR1 is SGDLS and CDR2 is YYNGEE. V dropped 1 base and J dropped 4 bases, with 12 bases sitting between them. The CDR3 spans 15 residues. For the CDR3, the DNA is TGTGCCAGCAGCGTATACCCCCAGCCGGGAAACACCATATATTTT. It encodes CASSVYPQPGNTIYF.

V gene TRBV28 combines with J gene TRBJ1-5; a possible D gene is TRBD1 (6 bases). The germline V and J ends were trimmed by 11 bases and 4 bases, with 15 bases remaining between them. Germline values: CDR1 MDHEN, CDR2 SYDVKM. There are 13 residues in the CDR3. CDR3 in amino acids: CAVSGTRNQPQHF. The CDR3 bases are TGTGCCGTTTCCGGGACAAGAAATCAGCCCCAGCATTTT.

The chain recombines TRBV6-5 with TRBJ2-1; D may be TRBD1 (6 bases). Looked up from germline, CDR1 is MNHEY and CDR2 is SVGAGI. This CDR3 has 14 amino acids. With 2 bases removed from V and 8 bases from J, the gap between germline ends came to 13 bases. CDR3 DNA: TGTGCCAGCAGTTACGCCGAACAGGGCTATGAGCAGTTCTTC. Translating it yields CASSYAEQGYEQFF.

The V and J genes are TRBV11-2 and TRBJ1-2; unclear D gene. CDR3 length equals 17 residues. Germline-derived CDR1 and CDR2 are SGHAT and FQNNGV. Between the trimmed V and J ends, which lost 1 base and 0 bases, there was a span of 15 bases. The CDR3 DNA is TGTGCCAGCAGCTTAGGGTCGAGAGTTCCGGCTAACTATGGCTACACCTTC. Protein: CASSLGSRVPANYGYTF.

The gene calls are TRBV6-5 and TRBJ2-2; D may be TRBD2 (6 bases). The ends were cut back, 8 bases at V and 9 bases at J, with 16 bases in the middle. There are 13 residues in the CDR3. In germline, CDR1 is MNHEY, CDR2 SVGAGI. The CDR3 spells CASLGLGERELFF. For the CDR3, the DNA is TGTGCCAGCTTGGGACTGGGAGAGAGGGAGCTGTTTTTT.

This chain joins TRBV20-1 and TRBJ2-2; D unresolved. Germline values: CDR1 DFQATT, CDR2 SNEGSKA (reference sequence). The germline V and J ends were trimmed by 6 bases and 6 bases, with 8 bases remaining between them. The CDR3 is 11 amino acids. The CDR3, as DNA: TGCAGTGCGGAAAGGGCCGGGGAGCTGTTTTTT. Its translation is CSAERAGELFF.

This rearrangement joins TRBV5-6 to TRBJ2-7, with 9 nucleotides matching TRBD1. The germline V gene encodes CDR1 SGHDT and CDR2 YYEEEE. V lost 4 bases, J lost 4 bases, and 6 bases stayed unmatched. The CDR3 spans 14 residues. CDR3 sequence: CASSTGQGPYEQYF. Here the CDR3 DNA reads TGTGCCAGCAGCACGGGACAGGGTCCTTACGAGCAGTACTTC.

This chain links TRBV5-1 with TRBJ2-1, with a possible D match to TRBD2 (6 bases). V gave up 3 bases and J gave up 0 bases, with 13 bases separating them. Germline assignment: CDR1 SGHRS and CDR2 YFSETQ. There are 16 residues in the CDR3. The CDR3 is CASSSPSASSYNEQFF. For the CDR3, the DNA is TGCGCCAGCAGCTCCCCTAGCGCAAGCTCCTACAATGAGCAGTTCTTC.

The CDR3 reads CASRGREQTGELFF. Here the CDR3 DNA reads TGTGCCAGCAGGGGACGGGAGCAAACCGGGGAGCTGTTTTTT. V is TRBV4-2 and J is TRBJ2-2; possible D gene TRBD2, 6 bases. V lost 6 bases, J lost 5 bases, and 13 bases lay in between. The length of the CDR3 is 14 residues. Germline-derived CDR1 and CDR2 are LGHNA and YNFKEQ.

This clone was picked up one time. The chain combines TRBV10-3 with TRBJ2-7; TRBD2 agrees at 9 bases. Trimming at V came to 2 bases and at J to 6 bases, leaving 8 bases not matched to a gene. The CDR3 contains 15 residues. Germline values: CDR1 ENHRY, CDR2 SYGVKD. This chain's CDR3 is CAISENEREASEQYF. The CDR3, as DNA: TGTGCCATCAGTGAGAATGAGCGGGAGGCCTCCGAGCAGTACTTC.

The rearrangement joins TRBV6-5 to TRBJ1-1, with 9 bases aligning to TRBD1. Germline lookup yields CDR1 MNHEY and CDR2 SVGAGI. This CDR3 spans 15 amino acids. V was clipped by 0 bases and J by 6 bases; unmatched bases: 5. The chain's CDR3 is CASSYSGTGFPEAFF. The CDR3, as DNA: TGTGCCAGCAGTTACTCAGGGACAGGGTTCCCTGAAGCTTTCTTT.